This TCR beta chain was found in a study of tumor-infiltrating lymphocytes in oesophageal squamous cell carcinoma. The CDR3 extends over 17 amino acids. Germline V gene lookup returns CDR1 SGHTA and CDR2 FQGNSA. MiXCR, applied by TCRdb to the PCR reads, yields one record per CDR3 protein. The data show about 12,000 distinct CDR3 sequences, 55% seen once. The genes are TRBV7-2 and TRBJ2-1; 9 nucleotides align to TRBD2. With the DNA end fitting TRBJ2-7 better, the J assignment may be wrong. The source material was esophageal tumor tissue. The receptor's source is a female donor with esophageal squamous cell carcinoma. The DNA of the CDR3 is TGTGCCAGCAGCTTAGCGCCTAGCGGGACTGCCTACAATGAGCAGTACTTC. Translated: CASSLAPSGTAYNEQYF.